Here is one T cell receptor (beta chain) with its context. This clone was detected once. The target of this receptor is not known. An end of the junction differs from the germline gene, which may be a read error. The germline V gene supplies CDR1 SNHLY and CDR2 FYNNEI. The CDR3 starts with the cysteine, ends with the phenylalanine, and has 19 residues. Solely the CDR3 DNA is kept, with 57 bases framed from the first base. The CDR3 regions of human TCRbeta chains were subjected to immunosequencing. On the authors' methods: Repertoire TCRs were matched against a reference library of SARS-CoV-2-specific TCRs generated with the MIRA antigen-specificity platform. Breadth was defined as the fraction of unique TCRs that were SARS-CoV-2-associated. Depth was defined as the fraction of total T cells that were SARS-CoV-2-associated. Using the MIRA data, each spike-specific TCR was mapped to the spike region that the TCR reacts to and placed in a CD4 or CD8 class. Log10-transformed breadth and depth values were compared by one-way ANOVA with Sidak's multiple comparisons tests. The table comes from immuneACCESS by way of TCRdb, which keeps in-frame sequences with V and J called. Part of the clones is missing from these tables; in studies checked, under half for an unresolved V gene and the rest for unknown reasons. That table supplies the V and J calls and clone size; D and trimming were determined from the DNA. The sample table holds 55,000 to 85,000 clones, of which less than 90% were seen once. The ten largest clones capture over 7.5% of the sample.

This sample is drawn from a study of T cell responses to AZD1222 COVID-19 vaccine (dated by TCRdb to about 2021). Regarding the research as a whole: AZD1222 recipients whose second dose came at about 4 weeks and those whose second dose came at about 12 weeks were combined into one group, since spike-specific TCR depth and breadth did not differ between the two schedules. TCR sequencing covered over 230 trial participants: 200 to 220 given two doses of AZD1222 and 26 given two doses of MenACWY control vaccine. Enrollment into the trials was organized by age into subgroups of 18-55, 56-69 and 70-plus years, and those subgroups contained roughly 150, 30 and 60 TCR-sequenced participants, respectively. On the study overall, not on this receptor specifically: Most participants were white British and females outnumbered males, and the authors suggested that clonal diversity may have been underestimated. The 56-69-year group was small, and its depth increase did not reach significance, likely because of low power. The vaccine-associated CD4 TCRs covered the entire spike protein, and the dominant responses fell in regions 160-218 and 743-854. After two AZD1222 doses, both the breadth and the depth of spike-specific TCRs were significantly higher than at day 0 and than in MenACWY recipients. Because no day 14 peak-response samples were available, the repertoires could be characterized only after the peak T cell response. Nearly half of unique spike-specific TCRs reportedly recognized epitopes outside regions mutated in the B.1.351 and B.1.1.7 variants. Only six AZD1222 recipients were SARS-CoV-2 seropositive at baseline, limiting conclusions about previously exposed vaccinees.

The sample's time point, from its label and the paper: baseline before first vaccination. The vaccinee samples were drawn from two UK trials, COV001 and COV002, one of which was a single-blind randomized controlled phase 2/3 trial testing AZD1222 (ChAdOx1 nCoV-19) in healthy adults. For TCRbeta chain sequencing, PBMC samples from trial participants were taken at day 0 and at day 28 after the second dose. Sample: peripheral blood, taken on day 0 of AZD1222 vaccination. This chain joins TRBV2 to TRBJ2-7; the D gene is unclear. The sequence was obtained from an adult in good health. The nucleotide sequence is TGTGCCAGCAGTGAAGCGCTTCAGTATGGCCGGGCCAAAAGAGATTGGAATGGCTTC. This is translated as CASSEALQYGRAKRDWNGF.